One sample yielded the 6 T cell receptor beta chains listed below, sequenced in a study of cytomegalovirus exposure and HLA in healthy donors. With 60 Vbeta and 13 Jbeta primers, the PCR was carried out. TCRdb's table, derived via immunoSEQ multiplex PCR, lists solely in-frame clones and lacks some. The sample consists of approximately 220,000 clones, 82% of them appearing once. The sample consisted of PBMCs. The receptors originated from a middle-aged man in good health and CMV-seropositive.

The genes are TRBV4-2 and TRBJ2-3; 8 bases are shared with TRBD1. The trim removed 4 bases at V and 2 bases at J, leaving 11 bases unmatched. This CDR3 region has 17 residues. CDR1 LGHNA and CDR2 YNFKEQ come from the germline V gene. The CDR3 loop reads CASSRGNRDRHTDTQYF. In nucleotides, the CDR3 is TGTGCCAGCAGCCGCGGGAACCGGGACAGGCACACAGATACGCAGTATTTT.

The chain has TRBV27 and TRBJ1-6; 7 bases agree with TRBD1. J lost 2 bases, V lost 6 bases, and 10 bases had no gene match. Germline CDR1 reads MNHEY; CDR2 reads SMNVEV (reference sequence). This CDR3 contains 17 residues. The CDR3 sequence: CASSRVTGWTYNSPLHF. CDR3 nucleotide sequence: TGTGCCAGCAGCCGCGTGACAGGGTGGACCTATAATTCACCCCTCCACTTT.

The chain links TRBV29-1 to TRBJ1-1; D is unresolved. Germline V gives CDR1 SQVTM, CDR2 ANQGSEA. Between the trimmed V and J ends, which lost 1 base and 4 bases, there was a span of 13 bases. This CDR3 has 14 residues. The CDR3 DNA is TGCAGCGTTGAAGCCTGGTTGGAGCGCACTGAAGCTTTCTTT. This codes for CSVEAWLERTEAFF.

The CDR3 reads CASSTRVSGTDTQYF. Here the CDR3 DNA reads TGTGCCAGCAGTACCAGGGTTTCCGGCACAGATACGCAGTATTTT. This chain links TRBV27 with TRBJ2-3; TRBD1 is a possible D gene (5 bases). V lost 5 bases and J lost 1, with 13 bases in between. The CDR3 runs to 15 residues. Germline-derived CDR1 and CDR2 are MNHEY and SMNVEV (reference sequence).

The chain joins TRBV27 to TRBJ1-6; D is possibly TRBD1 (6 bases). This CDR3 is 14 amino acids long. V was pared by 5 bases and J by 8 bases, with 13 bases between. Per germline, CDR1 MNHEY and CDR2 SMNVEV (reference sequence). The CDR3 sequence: CASSVDSVDSPLHF. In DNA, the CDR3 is TGTGCCAGCAGTGTGGACAGCGTGGATTCACCCCTCCACTTT.

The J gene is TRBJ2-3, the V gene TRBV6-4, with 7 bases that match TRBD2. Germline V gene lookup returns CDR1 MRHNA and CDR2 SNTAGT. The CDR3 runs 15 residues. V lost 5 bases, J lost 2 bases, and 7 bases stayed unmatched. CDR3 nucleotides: TGTGCCAGCAGTTCCCGACTAGCTCCCACAGATACGCAGTATTTT. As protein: CASSSRLAPTDTQYF.